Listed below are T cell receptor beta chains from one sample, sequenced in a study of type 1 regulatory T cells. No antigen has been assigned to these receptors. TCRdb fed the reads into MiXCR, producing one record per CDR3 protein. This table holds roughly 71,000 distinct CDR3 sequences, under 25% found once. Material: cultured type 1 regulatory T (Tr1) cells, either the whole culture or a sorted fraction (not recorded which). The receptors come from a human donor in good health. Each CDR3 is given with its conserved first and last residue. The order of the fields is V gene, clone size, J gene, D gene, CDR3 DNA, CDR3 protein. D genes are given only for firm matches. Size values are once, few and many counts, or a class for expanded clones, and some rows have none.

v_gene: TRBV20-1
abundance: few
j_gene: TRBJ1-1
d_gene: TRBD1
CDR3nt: TGCAGTGCTGTCGACAGGGATAGTAAGTTT
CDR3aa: CSAVDRDSKF

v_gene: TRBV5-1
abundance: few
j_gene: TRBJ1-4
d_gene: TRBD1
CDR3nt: TGCGCCAGCAGCGGGACAGCAACTAATGAAAAACTGTTTTTT
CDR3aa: CASSGTATNEKLFF

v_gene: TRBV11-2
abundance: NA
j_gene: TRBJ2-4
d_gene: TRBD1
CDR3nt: TGTGCCAGCAGTTCATATCGGACAGGGAAAAACATTCAGTACTTC
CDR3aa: CASSSYRTGKNIQYF

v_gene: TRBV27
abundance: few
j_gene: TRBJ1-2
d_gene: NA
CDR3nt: TGTGCCAGCAGTTTCACCCGTCCGGACAGAAGTCTCTATGGCTACACCTTC
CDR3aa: CASSFTRPDRSLYGYTF

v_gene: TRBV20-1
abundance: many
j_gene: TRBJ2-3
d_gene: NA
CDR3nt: TGCAGTGCTAGAACTGAACCAAGGGATACGCAGTATTTT
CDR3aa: CSARTEPRDTQYF

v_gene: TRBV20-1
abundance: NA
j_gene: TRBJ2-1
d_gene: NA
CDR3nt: TGCGGCCTCTTCAACATCCATGAGCAGTTCTTC
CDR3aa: CGLFNIHEQFF

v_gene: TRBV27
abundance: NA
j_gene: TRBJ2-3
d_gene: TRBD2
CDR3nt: TGTGCCAGCAGTTTAGTTGGCTTCCGGACTAGCGGGACCACAGATACGCAGTATTTT
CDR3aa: CASSLVGFRTSGTTDTQYF

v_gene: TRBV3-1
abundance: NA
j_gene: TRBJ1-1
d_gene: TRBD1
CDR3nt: TGTGCCAGCAGCCAAGGGGCAGGGGGCACTGAAGCTTTCTTT
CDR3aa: CASSQGAGGTEAFF

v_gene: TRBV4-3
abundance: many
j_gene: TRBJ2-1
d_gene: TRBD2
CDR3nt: TGCGCCAGCAGCCAGGGCACCGGGACTAGCGGATTCTTCGAGCAGTTCTTC
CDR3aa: CASSQGTGTSGFFEQFF

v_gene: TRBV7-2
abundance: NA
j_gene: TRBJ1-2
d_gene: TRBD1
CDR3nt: TGTGCCAGCAGGCAGACAGGGAACTATGGCTACACCTTC
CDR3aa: CASRQTGNYGYTF

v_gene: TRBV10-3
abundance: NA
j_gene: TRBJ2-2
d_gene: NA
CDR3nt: TGTGCCATCAGCTACATAGACACCGGGGAGCTGTTTTTT
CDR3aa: CAISYIDTGELFF

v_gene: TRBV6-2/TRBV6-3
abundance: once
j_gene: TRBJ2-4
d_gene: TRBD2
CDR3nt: TGTGCCAGCAGCCTTGCTAGCGGGAGGGACATTCAGTACTTC
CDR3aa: CASSLASGRDIQYF

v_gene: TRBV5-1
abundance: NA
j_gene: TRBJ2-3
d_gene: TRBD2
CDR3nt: TGCGCCAGCAGCTCTCAAGTACCGGGACTAGCGGGCTCAGATACGCAGTATTTT
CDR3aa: CASSSQVPGLAGSDTQYF

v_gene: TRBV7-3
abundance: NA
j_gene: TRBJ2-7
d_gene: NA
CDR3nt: TGTGCCAGCAGCTGGAATAGCAGCCCCTACGAGCAGTACTTC
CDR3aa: CASSWNSSPYEQYF

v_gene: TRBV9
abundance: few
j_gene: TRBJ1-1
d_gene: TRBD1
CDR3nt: TGTGCCAGCAGCGTAGGGGTCCAGGGGGTCGCTGAAGCTTTCTTT
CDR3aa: CASSVGVQGVAEAFF

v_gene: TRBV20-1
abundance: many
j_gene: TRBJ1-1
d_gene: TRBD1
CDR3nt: TGCAGTGCTAGTTCGGGACAGGGATCGGGGAACACTGAAGCTTTCTTT
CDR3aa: CSASSGQGSGNTEAFF

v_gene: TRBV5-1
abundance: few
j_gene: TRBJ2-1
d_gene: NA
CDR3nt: TGCGCCAGCAGCTTGGAGGGCTCGTACAATGAGCAGTTCTTC
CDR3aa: CASSLEGSYNEQFF

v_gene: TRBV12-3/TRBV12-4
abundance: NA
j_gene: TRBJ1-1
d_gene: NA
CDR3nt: TGTGCCAGCAGTTTTCAGGGTAGGTCTGAAGCTTTCTTT
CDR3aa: CASSFQGRSEAFF

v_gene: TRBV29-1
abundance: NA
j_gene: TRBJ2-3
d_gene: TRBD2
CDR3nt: TGCAGCCTCGCCCCTTCCGGGACTAGCGTTCCAGATACGCAGTATTTT
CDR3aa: CSLAPSGTSVPDTQYF

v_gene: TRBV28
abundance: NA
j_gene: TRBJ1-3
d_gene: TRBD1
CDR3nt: TGTGCCAGCAGCCCCGGACAGGGAGACACCATATATTTT
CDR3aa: CASSPGQGDTIYF

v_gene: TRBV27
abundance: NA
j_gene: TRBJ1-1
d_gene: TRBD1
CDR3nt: TGTGCCAGCAGTTTAGGCAGGGGGCGCGGCACTGAAGCTTTCTTT
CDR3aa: CASSLGRGRGTEAFF

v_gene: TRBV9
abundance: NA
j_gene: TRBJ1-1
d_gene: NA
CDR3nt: TGTGTCAGCAGCGTAAGTGGGGACACTGAAGCTTTCTTT
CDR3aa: CVSSVSGDTEAFF

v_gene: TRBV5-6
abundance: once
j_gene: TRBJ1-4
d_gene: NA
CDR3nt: TGTGCCAGCAGCTTCGGGCTTCTCCGGGAAAAACTGTTTTTT
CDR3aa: CASSFGLLREKLFF

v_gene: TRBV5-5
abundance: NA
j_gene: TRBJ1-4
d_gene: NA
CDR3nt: TGTGCCAGCAGTTATCATAGATCAAATAATGAAAAACTGTTTTTT
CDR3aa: CASSYHRSNNEKLFF

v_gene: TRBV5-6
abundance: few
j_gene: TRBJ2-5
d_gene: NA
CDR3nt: TGTGCCAGCAGCTTGTCGGGAGCGCGGGAGACCCAGTACTTC
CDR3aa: CASSLSGARETQYF

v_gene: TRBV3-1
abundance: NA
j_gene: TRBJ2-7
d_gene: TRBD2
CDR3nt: TGTGCCAGCAGCCGATCTAGCGGGCTCTACGAGCAGTACTTC
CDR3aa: CASSRSSGLYEQYF

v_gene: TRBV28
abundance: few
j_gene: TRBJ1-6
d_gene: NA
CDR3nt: TGTGCCAACGGGGGAGACCTTAATTCACCCCTCCACTTT
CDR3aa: CANGGDLNSPLHF

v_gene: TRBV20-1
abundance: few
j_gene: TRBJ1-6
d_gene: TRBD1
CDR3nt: TGCAGTGCTAGACCGCCGGGACAGGGGATTCCCCTCCACTTT
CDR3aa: CSARPPGQGIPLHF

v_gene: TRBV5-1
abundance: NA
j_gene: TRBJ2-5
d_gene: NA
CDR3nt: TGCGCCAGCACCCCCACAGTCCAGTACCAAGAGACCCAGTACTTC
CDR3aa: CASTPTVQYQETQYF

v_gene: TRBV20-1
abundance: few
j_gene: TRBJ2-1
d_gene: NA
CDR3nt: TGCAGTGCTGCTCCGTTGGACAGACCACTCTATGAGCAGTTCTTC
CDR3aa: CSAAPLDRPLYEQFF

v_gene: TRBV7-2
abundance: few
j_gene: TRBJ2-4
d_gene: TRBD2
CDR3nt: TGTGCCAGCAGTCCGGGACTAGCGGCGGCAAACATTCAGTACTTC
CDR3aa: CASSPGLAAANIQYF

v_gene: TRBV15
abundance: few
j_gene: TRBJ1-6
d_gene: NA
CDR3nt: TGTGCCACCAGCAGGGACCAGAATTCACCCCTCCACTTT
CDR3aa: CATSRDQNSPLHF

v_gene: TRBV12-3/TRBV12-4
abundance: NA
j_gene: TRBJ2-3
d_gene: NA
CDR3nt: TGTGCCAGCAGTTCCAGGGACATCGCAACAGATACGCAGTATTTT
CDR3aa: CASSSRDIATDTQYF

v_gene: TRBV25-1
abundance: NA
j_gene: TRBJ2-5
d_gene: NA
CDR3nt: TGTGCCAGCAGTGGATACCCCTTGGAGGCCCAGTACTTC
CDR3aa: CASSGYPLEAQYF

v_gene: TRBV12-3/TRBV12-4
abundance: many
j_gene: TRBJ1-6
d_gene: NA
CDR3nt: TGTGCCAGCAGTTTCGGGGCTTCACCCCTCCACTTT
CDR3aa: CASSFGASPLHF

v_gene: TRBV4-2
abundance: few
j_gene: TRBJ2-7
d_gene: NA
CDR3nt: TGTGCCAGCAGCCTCGGTGCAGCATCCTACGAGCAGTACTTC
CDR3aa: CASSLGAASYEQYF

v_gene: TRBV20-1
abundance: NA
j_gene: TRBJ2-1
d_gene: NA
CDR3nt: TGCAGTGTTTTAGGCAATGAGCAGTTCTTC
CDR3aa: CSVLGNEQFF

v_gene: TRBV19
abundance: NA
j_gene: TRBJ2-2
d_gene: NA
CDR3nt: TGTGCCAGTAACCCAGGGATCACCGGGGAGCTGTTTTTT
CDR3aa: CASNPGITGELFF

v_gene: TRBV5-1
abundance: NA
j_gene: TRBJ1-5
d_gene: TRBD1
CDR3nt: TGCGCCAGCAGCCCAGGACAGGAGGGTCAGCCCCAGCATTTT
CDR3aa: CASSPGQEGQPQHF

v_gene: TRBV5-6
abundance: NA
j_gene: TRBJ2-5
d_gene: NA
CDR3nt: TGTGCCAGCAGCTGGGACCTCAAGGAAGAGACCCAGTACTTC
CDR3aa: CASSWDLKEETQYF

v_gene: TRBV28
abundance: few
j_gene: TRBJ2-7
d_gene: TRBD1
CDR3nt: TGTGCCAGCCCCCCACCGGGTCAGGGGGCACTCTACGAGCAGTACTTC
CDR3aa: CASPPPGQGALYEQYF

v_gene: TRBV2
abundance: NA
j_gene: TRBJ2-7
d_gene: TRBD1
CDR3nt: TGTGCCAGCAAAGGGGGACAGCCTCCCTACGAGCAGTACTTC
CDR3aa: CASKGGQPPYEQYF

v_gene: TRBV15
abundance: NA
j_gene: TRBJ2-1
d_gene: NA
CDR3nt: TGTGCCACCCGCAGACGCACAAGCTCCTACAATGAGCAGTTCTTC
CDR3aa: CATRRRTSSYNEQFF

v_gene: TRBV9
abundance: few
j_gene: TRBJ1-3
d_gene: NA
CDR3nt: TGTGCCAGCAGCGTAGGACGGTTGGGAAACACCATATATTTT
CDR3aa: CASSVGRLGNTIYF

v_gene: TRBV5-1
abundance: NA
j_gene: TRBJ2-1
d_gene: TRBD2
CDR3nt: TGCGCCAGCATATCACTAGCGGGAGCAGTCAATGAGCAGTTCTTC
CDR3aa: CASISLAGAVNEQFF

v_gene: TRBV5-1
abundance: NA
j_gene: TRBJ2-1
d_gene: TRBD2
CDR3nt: TGCGCCAGCAGCTTGGCCAGTATGGCTAGCGGATCCCGAGAGCAGTTCTTC
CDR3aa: CASSLASMASGSREQFF